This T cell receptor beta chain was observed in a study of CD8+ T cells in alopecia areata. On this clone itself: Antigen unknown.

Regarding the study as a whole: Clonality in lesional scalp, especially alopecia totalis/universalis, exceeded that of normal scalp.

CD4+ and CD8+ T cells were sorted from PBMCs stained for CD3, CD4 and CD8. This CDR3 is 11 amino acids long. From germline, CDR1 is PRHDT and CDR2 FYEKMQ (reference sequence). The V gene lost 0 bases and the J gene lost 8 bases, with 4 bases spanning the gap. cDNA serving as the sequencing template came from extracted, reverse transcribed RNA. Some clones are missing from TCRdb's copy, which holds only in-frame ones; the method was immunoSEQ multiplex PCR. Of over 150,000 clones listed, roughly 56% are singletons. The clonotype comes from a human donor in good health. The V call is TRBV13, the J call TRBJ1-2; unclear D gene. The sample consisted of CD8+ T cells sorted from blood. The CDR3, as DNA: TGTGCCAGCAGCTTAGGTGAAGGCTACACCTTC. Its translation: CASSLGEGYTF.